The 13 T cell receptor beta chains reported below all come from one sample, sequenced in a study of shared clonotypes between healthy human individuals (dated by TCRdb to the early 2020s). Library generation was performed with the immunoSEQ multiplex PCR assay. The table was pulled from immuneACCESS by TCRdb, which kept in-frame rearrangements only. Such tables lose some clones; where checked, under half of the loss comes from unresolved V genes, and the rest has no known cause. In all, the sample holds some 900,000 clones, and more than 75% of those were seen once. In total, the top ten clones hold approximately 1.5% of the sample. The sequenced sample was memory CD4+ T cells sorted from blood. In light of the paper, this sample's cell subset or site label describes: CD45RA-negative fraction. These receptors all stem from a man in his late teens or twenties in good health.

This chain connects TRBV29-1 to TRBJ1-2; 9 nucleotides agree with TRBD1. V lost 6 bases and J lost 4; bases outside the gene matches: 12. Germline V gene sequence: CDR1 SQVTM, CDR2 ANQGSEA. The CDR3 runs to 15 residues. CDR3 region: CSVVQPGQGSYGYTF. The CDR3 bases are TGCAGCGTCGTACAGCCGGGACAGGGTTCCTATGGCTACACCTTC.

J is TRBJ2-1 and V is TRBV7-2, with D possibly matching TRBD2 (6 bases). Germline values: CDR1 SGHTA, CDR2 FQGNSA. CDR3 length: 16 residues. The V and J ends lost 5 bases and 7 bases respectively, with 21 bases between them. The CDR3 is CASSHRWAGSANEQFF. CDR3 DNA: TGTGCCAGCAGCCACAGGTGGGCGGGATCCGCGAATGAGCAGTTCTTC.

This rearrangement joins TRBV5-4 to TRBJ1-6, with D possibly matching TRBD1 (6 bases). The germline CDR1 and CDR2 sequences are SGHNT and YYREEE (reference sequence). This CDR3 spans 15 amino acids. Between the trimmed V and J ends, which lost 4 bases and 4 bases, there was a span of 12 bases. CDR3 protein: CASSPTGIYNSPLHF. As DNA, the CDR3 is TGTGCCAGCAGCCCTACAGGGATTTATAATTCACCCCTCCACTTT.

The rearrangement joins TRBV10-3 to TRBJ2-5, with 9 positions matching TRBD1. This CDR3 has 16 residues. The trim removed 4 bases at V and 5 bases at J, leaving 11 bases unmatched. In germline, CDR1 is ENHRY, CDR2 SYGVKD. CDR3 in DNA: TGTGCCATCAGTGGTTCCTCCGGGACAGGGTCGGAGACCCAGTACTTC. It encodes CAISGSSGTGSETQYF.

CDR3 nucleotides: TGTGCCAGCAGTTTCCCGACAGGGGGCGCGGACACCGGGGAGCTGTTTTTT. This encodes CASSFPTGGADTGELFF. J is TRBJ2-2 and V is TRBV27; 10 bases are a match to TRBD1. The V gene's germline CDR1 is MNHEY and CDR2 SMNVEV (reference sequence). Trimming at V came to 3 bases and at J to 3 bases, leaving 7 bases not matched to a gene. The CDR3 covers 17 residues.

This clone was picked up many times. The V gene is TRBV2, the J gene TRBJ1-4; TRBD1 matches at 9 bases. Germline V gene sequence: CDR1 SNHLY, CDR2 FYNNEI. V gave up 7 bases and J gave up 3 bases; unmatched junction bases: 3. The CDR3 is 14 amino acids. This CDR3 reads CASKQGASNEKLFF. As DNA, the CDR3 is TGTGCCAGCAAACAGGGGGCGTCTAATGAAAAACTGTTTTTT.

This clone was observed a single time. The chain carries TRBV5-4 and TRBJ2-3; 9 positions agree with TRBD1. J was trimmed by 4 bases and V by 4 bases; bases with no gene match: 10. This CDR3 has 16 amino acids. CDR1 is SGHNT, CDR2 YYREEE, per germline (reference sequence). CDR3 protein: CASSRTGGGRADTQYF. Written as DNA, the CDR3 is TGTGCCAGCAGCCGAACAGGGGGCGGTAGGGCAGATACGCAGTATTTT.

The CDR3 coding sequence is TGTGCCAGCAGCAGCAGGGTTTTCTACGAGCAGTACTTC. This codes for CASSSRVFYEQYF. The chain recombines TRBV11-2 with TRBJ2-7; D is perhaps TRBD1 (5 bases). CDR3 length: 13 residues. CDR1 and CDR2 (germline): SGHAT, FQNNGV. V shed 5 bases and J shed 3 bases, with 11 bases lying between them.

Remarks on this clone: Other nucleotide sequences from this sample produce the same CDR3. Here the CDR3 reads CASSQDRGAFYEQYF. In DNA form, the CDR3 reads TGCGCCAGCAGCCAAGATCGAGGGGCGTTCTACGAGCAGTACTTC. This chain connects TRBV4-3 to TRBJ2-7; D is possibly TRBD1 or TRBD2 (5 bases each). Trimming removed 0 bases at V and 3 bases at J, with 12 bases between. This CDR3 is built from 15 residues. CDR1 is LGHNA, CDR2 YSLEER, per germline.

Here the CDR3 DNA reads TGCAGCGTCGACGACCCGGGGGGCGGACAAGATACGCAGTATTTT. Translated, it gives CSVDDPGGGQDTQYF. V is TRBV29-1 and J is TRBJ2-3; weak D call: TRBD2 (7 bases). The V gene lost 6 bases and the J gene lost 5 bases, with 21 bases spanning the gap. The CDR3 loop spans 15 amino acids. Germline CDR1 is SQVTM and CDR2 is ANQGSEA.

The CDR3 here is CASSLGGGAYLFDEQFF. The CDR3 nucleotides read TGCGCCAGCAGCTTGGGTGGGGGCGCGTACTTGTTCGATGAGCAGTTCTTC. This chain connects TRBV5-1 to TRBJ2-1; D is perhaps TRBD1 (6 bases). Germline V gene lookup returns CDR1 SGHRS and CDR2 YFSETQ. The CDR3 loop spans 17 amino acids. V was cut by 0 bases and J by 8 bases, with 21 bases left in between.

This clone turned up a few times. This chain joins TRBV7-9 and TRBJ2-3, with a possible D match to TRBD2 (6 bases). This CDR3 is built from 16 residues. CDR1 and CDR2 (germline): SEHNR, FQNEAQ (reference sequence). Deletions cut 5 bases from V and 2 bases from J, with 17 bases between. This chain's CDR3 is CASSPDGSGPTDTQYF. The CDR3, as DNA: TGTGCCAGCAGCCCGGACGGGAGTGGGCCCACAGATACGCAGTATTTT.

The chain carries TRBV30 and TRBJ2-7, with 15 bases identical to TRBD2. The V gene's germline CDR1 is GTSNPN and CDR2 SVGIG (reference sequence). J gave up 6 bases and V 2 bases, and 2 bases lay outside the gene matches. The CDR3 has 14 amino acids. In DNA form, the CDR3 reads TGTGCCTGGAGTTCGGGACTAGCGGGAGGCGAGCAGTACTTC. This sequence encodes CAWSSGLAGGEQYF.